Listed below are T cell receptor beta chains from one sample, sequenced in a study of T cells in Graves' hyperthyroidism and ophthalmopathy. TCRdb used MiXCR to reprocess the multiplex PCR reads, holding one entry per CDR3 protein. This sample has about 46,000 distinct CDR3 sequences; about half occur once, and the top ten carry 32%. The sequencing input was peripheral blood or thyroid tissue (not recorded which). The receptors come from a woman in her fifties or sixties with Graves' hyperthyroidism. CDR3s include the opening cysteine and the closing phenylalanine or tryptophan. A D gene is named only where the DNA matches it firmly. Clone size appears in some rows only: once, few, many, or a class for an expanded clone.

j_gene: TRBJ1-4
d_gene: .
abundance: once
v_gene: TRBV10-2
CDR3aa: CASSGPDEEKLFF
CDR3nt: TGCGCCAGCAGTGGGCCCGACGAGGAAAAACTGTTTTTT

j_gene: TRBJ2-7
d_gene: .
abundance: few
v_gene: TRBV20-1
CDR3aa: CSARAGSHEQYF
CDR3nt: TGCAGTGCTAGAGCAGGGAGCCACGAGCAGTACTTC

j_gene: TRBJ1-1
d_gene: .
abundance: many
v_gene: TRBV10-3
CDR3aa: CAIGKSLNTEAFF
CDR3nt: TGTGCCATCGGAAAGTCTCTGAACACTGAAGCTTTCTTT

j_gene: TRBJ1-5
d_gene: .
abundance: many
v_gene: TRBV12-3/TRBV12-4
CDR3aa: CASSFGGEQPQHF
CDR3nt: TGTGCCAGCAGTTTCGGGGGGGAACAGCCCCAGCATTTT

j_gene: TRBJ2-7
d_gene: TRBD2
abundance: .
v_gene: TRBV20-1
CDR3aa: CSAQTSGSYEQYF
CDR3nt: TGCAGTGCCCAGACTAGCGGGAGCTACGAGCAGTACTTC

j_gene: TRBJ1-2
d_gene: .
abundance: many
v_gene: TRBV4-1
CDR3aa: CASSQSTVLNYGYTF
CDR3nt: TGCGCCAGCAGCCAGTCGACAGTTCTGAACTATGGCTACACCTTC

j_gene: TRBJ1-2
d_gene: .
abundance: once
v_gene: TRBV10-3
CDR3aa: CAISAQGGNYGYTF
CDR3nt: TGTGCCATCAGTGCGCAGGGCGGGAACTATGGCTACACCTTC

j_gene: TRBJ1-1
d_gene: .
abundance: few
v_gene: TRBV24-1
CDR3aa: CATSDFRGAEAFF
CDR3nt: TGTGCCACCAGTGATTTTCGGGGGGCTGAAGCTTTCTTT

j_gene: TRBJ2-7
d_gene: TRBD2
abundance: .
v_gene: TRBV15
CDR3aa: CATLSTSGAYEQYF
CDR3nt: TGTGCCACCCTATCGACTAGCGGAGCCTACGAGCAGTACTTC

j_gene: TRBJ2-1
d_gene: TRBD2
abundance: .
v_gene: TRBV7-2
CDR3aa: CACSLDVSRGSSYNEQFF
CDR3nt: TGTGCCTGCAGCTTAGATGTTTCGCGCGGGAGCTCCTACAATGAGCAGTTCTTC

j_gene: TRBJ2-5
d_gene: .
abundance: .
v_gene: TRBV20-1
CDR3aa: CSARDYGEGETQYF
CDR3nt: TGCAGTGCTAGAGATTACGGGGAAGGAGAGACCCAGTACTTC

j_gene: TRBJ2-7
d_gene: TRBD2
abundance: .
v_gene: TRBV7-3
CDR3aa: CASSSYGRGLATAYEQYF
CDR3nt: TGTGCCAGCAGCTCTTACGGGAGGGGACTAGCGACTGCCTACGAGCAGTACTTC

j_gene: TRBJ1-6
d_gene: TRBD1
abundance: .
v_gene: TRBV19
CDR3aa: CASRPGQGARSPLHF
CDR3nt: TGTGCCAGTAGGCCGGGACAGGGGGCGCGTTCACCCCTCCACTTT

j_gene: TRBJ2-5
d_gene: TRBD2
abundance: .
v_gene: TRBV6-1
CDR3aa: CASSTGLAGGPEEIQYF
CDR3nt: TGTGCTAGCAGTACCGGACTGGCGGGAGGGCCGGAAGAGATCCAGTACTTC

j_gene: TRBJ2-5
d_gene: TRBD1
abundance: .
v_gene: TRBV7-9
CDR3aa: CASIARGKTQYF
CDR3nt: TGTGCCAGCATAGCCAGGGGGAAGACCCAGTACTTC

j_gene: TRBJ2-6
d_gene: .
abundance: .
v_gene: TRBV27
CDR3aa: CASSFQGGANVLTF
CDR3nt: TGTGCCAGCAGTTTTCAGGGTGGGGCCAACGTCCTGACTTTC

j_gene: TRBJ2-7
d_gene: TRBD2
abundance: .
v_gene: TRBV7-2
CDR3aa: CASSPPPGTSGRSYEQYF
CDR3nt: TGTGCCAGCAGCCCCCCCCCCGGGACTAGCGGGAGGTCCTACGAGCAGTACTTC

j_gene: TRBJ1-6
d_gene: .
abundance: .
v_gene: TRBV20-1
CDR3aa: CSAQRGGNPLHF
CDR3nt: TGCAGTGCCCAAAGGGGAGGCAACCCCCTCCACTTT

j_gene: TRBJ1-3
d_gene: .
abundance: many
v_gene: TRBV7-3
CDR3aa: CASSLGGAAGNTIYF
CDR3nt: TGTGCCAGCAGCTTAGGGGGCGCTGCTGGAAACACCATATATTTT

j_gene: TRBJ1-5
d_gene: .
abundance: many
v_gene: TRBV11-2
CDR3aa: CASSLRSGNSNQPQHF
CDR3nt: TGTGCCAGCAGCTTAAGGTCGGGAAATAGCAATCAGCCCCAGCATTTT

j_gene: TRBJ2-3
d_gene: TRBD1
abundance: few
v_gene: TRBV27
CDR3aa: CASRGQVSDTQYF
CDR3nt: TGTGCCAGCAGGGGACAGGTTTCAGATACGCAGTATTTT

j_gene: TRBJ1-1
d_gene: .
abundance: .
v_gene: TRBV10-2
CDR3aa: CASSSIRGTEAFF
CDR3nt: TGCGCCAGCAGTTCCATAAGGGGAACTGAAGCTTTCTTT

j_gene: TRBJ1-3
d_gene: .
abundance: .
v_gene: TRBV9
CDR3aa: CASSVVGGTGNTIYF
CDR3nt: TGTGCCAGCAGCGTAGTAGGGGGAACCGGAAACACCATATATTTT

j_gene: TRBJ2-6
d_gene: .
abundance: medium-sized
v_gene: TRBV29-1
CDR3aa: CSAVLANVLTF
CDR3nt: TGCAGCGCCGTGTTGGCCAACGTCCTGACTTTC

j_gene: TRBJ2-5
d_gene: .
abundance: .
v_gene: TRBV7-6
CDR3aa: CASSFSLALVQETQYF
CDR3nt: TGTGCCAGCAGCTTCAGCTTAGCCCTAGTCCAAGAGACCCAGTACTTC

j_gene: TRBJ1-2
d_gene: TRBD1
abundance: .
v_gene: TRBV7-6
CDR3aa: CASSLGGGGADYGYTF
CDR3nt: TGTGCCAGCAGCTTAGGAGGAGGGGGCGCGGACTATGGCTACACCTTC